This T cell receptor beta chain was captured by sequencing in a study of CD8+CD57+ T cells in acquired aplastic anemia. Study-level points and caveats: Shared by patients and controls, approximately 28 CD8+ CDR3s were abundant in patients.

Comment on this clonotype: What it recognizes is unknown.

It was patients with CD8+CD57+ cell expansion by flow cytometry who were chosen for sequencing. Both TCR beta VDJ combination and CDR3 sequence profiling were carried out. Genomic DNA was the template for this profiling. One entry per CDR3 protein, called by TCRdb with MiXCR from the reads. Here the sample spans approximately 59,000 distinct CDR3 sequences, about 56% being singletons. V lost 8 bases, J lost 4 bases, and 18 bases lay in between. The CDR3 covers 14 residues. Germline loops: CDR1 SNHLY, CDR2 FYNNEI. Specimen: sorted CD4+, CD8+, or CD8+CD57+ T cells (not recorded which) from PBMCs. V usage is TRBV2 and J usage is TRBJ2-7, with D unresolved. This receptor was obtained from a human donor with aplastic anemia. The CDR3, as DNA: TGTGCCAGCGCCTGGTGGCAAAGGCTATACGAGCAGTACTTC. Protein sequence: CASAWWQRLYEQYF.